This passage covers 23 T cell receptor beta chains from one sample sequenced in a study of blood T cell repertoires in COVID-19. The repertoire was sequenced with immunoSEQ multiplex PCR; TCRdb's copy has only in-frame clones and lacks some. The data contain approximately 310,000 clones, 75% to 90% of them singletons. Sequenced material: PBMCs or T cells enriched from blood (not recorded which). These TCRs come from a woman aged 25 to 45 who had been exposed to COVID-19.

V and J are TRBV4-1 and TRBJ2-1, with 11 bases matching TRBD2. Unmatched junction bases numbered 19, after V lost 2 bases and J lost 10 bases. Germline assignment: CDR1 MGHRA and CDR2 YSYEKL. The CDR3 length is 19 residues. CDR3 in DNA: TGCGCCAGCAGCCAACCCGGCGGGATTTTCCTAGCGGGAGGCTACGAGCAGTTCTTC. Translation: CASSQPGGIFLAGGYEQFF.

CDR3 in DNA: TGTGCCAGCAGCGCGATAGGACTAGTAGGCTACAATGAGCAGTTCTTC. Protein sequence: CASSAIGLVGYNEQFF. V usage is TRBV9 and J usage is TRBJ2-1, with 7 bases that match TRBD2. This CDR3 is 16 amino acids long. With V trimmed by 3 bases and J by 3 bases, 9 bases remained unmatched. Germline CDR1 reads SGDLS; CDR2 reads YYNGEE.

The chain links TRBV24-1 to TRBJ2-3; 8 positions match TRBD1. The V gene end was trimmed by 3 bases and the J gene end by 0 bases; junction bases not matched to a gene: 4. The CDR3 is 16 amino acids. CDR1 and CDR2 from the germline V gene are KGHDR and SFDVKD. The CDR3 DNA reads as TGTGCCACCAGTGATCCCCAGGGGGCGAGCACAGATACGCAGTATTTT. As protein: CATSDPQGASTDTQYF.

This clone was counted at least ten times. The identical CDR3 is also encoded by other nucleotide sequences in the sample. This chain joins TRBV2 and TRBJ2-7; TRBD1 agrees at 10 bases. The ends lost 7 bases at V and 4 bases at J; junction bases unmatched: 4. The V gene's germline CDR1 is SNHLY and CDR2 FYNNEI. The CDR3 loop spans 13 amino acids. Here the CDR3 DNA reads TGTGCCAGCAAGCCGGGACAGGGGTACGAGCAGTACTTC. Translated, it gives CASKPGQGYEQYF.

The chain has TRBV21-1 and TRBJ2-5; TRBD2 is taken as the D call from the table, unchecked against the DNA. TRBV21-1 is given as a pseudogene. The CDR3 runs to 14 residues. The CDR3 nucleotides are TGTGCCAGCACCTCGGGAGGGTGGCTGGAGACCCAGTACTTC. Amino acid sequence: CASTSGGWLETQYF.

The chain uses TRBV5-1 and TRBJ2-5; a possible D gene is TRBD1 (7 bases). Trimming took 0 bases from V and 5 from J, leaving 23 bases between them. The germline V gene encodes CDR1 SGHRS and CDR2 YFSETQ. The CDR3 length is 18 residues. For the CDR3, the DNA is TGCGCCAGCAGCTTGGGAGTCGGGGGCAGGGGGAGCTCGGAGACCCAGTACTTC. The encoded protein is CASSLGVGGRGSSETQYF.

V gene TRBV6-2 or TRBV6-3 combines with J gene TRBJ1-2; 7 bases are shared with TRBD1. The CDR3 is made up of 15 amino acids. Germline trimming cut 0 bases from V and 7 bases from J; bases unmatched to any gene: 8. Germline V gene lookup returns CDR1 MNHEY and CDR2 SVGEGT. CDR3 nucleotide sequence: TGTGCCAGCAGTTACTCGAGAGGCAGGGGGGCTGGCTACACCTTC. Protein: CASSYSRGRGAGYTF.

The chain joins TRBV2 to TRBJ2-1, with D perhaps TRBD2 (6 bases). Germline V gene lookup returns CDR1 SNHLY and CDR2 FYNNEI. CDR3 length: 14 amino acids. V gave up 4 bases and J gave up 1 base, with 8 bases separating them. CDR3 DNA sequence: TGTGCCAGCAGTGTCGGGGGATCCTACAATGAGCAGTTCTTC. It codes for CASSVGGSYNEQFF.

The chain combines TRBV9 with TRBJ2-5; possibly TRBD1 for D (6 bases). Per the germline V gene, CDR1 is SGDLS and CDR2 is YYNGEE. V was trimmed by 0 bases and J by 3 bases, leaving 6 bases between them. The CDR3 is 13 amino acids. DNA of the CDR3: TGTGCCAGCAGCGTAGAGGGGGAAGAGACCCAGTACTTC. It translates to CASSVEGEETQYF.

The chain combines TRBV5-1 with TRBJ1-2; D may be TRBD1 (6 bases). V shed 1 base and J shed 1 base, with 8 bases lying between them. The CDR3 extends over 14 amino acids. Germline loops: CDR1 SGHRS, CDR2 YFSETQ. The CDR3 sequence: CASSLKQGNYGYTF. The CDR3 nucleotides read TGCGCCAGCAGCTTGAAACAGGGTAACTATGGCTACACCTTC.

V is TRBV5-6 and J is TRBJ2-2; the match to TRBD1 covers 7 bases. This CDR3 spans 15 amino acids. The V gene's germline CDR1 is SGHDT and CDR2 YYEEEE. Unmatched junction bases numbered 9, after V lost 4 bases and J lost 6 bases. CDR3 in amino acids: CASSPGTVIPGELFF. CDR3 nucleotide sequence: TGTGCCAGCAGCCCCGGGACAGTAATCCCCGGGGAGCTGTTTTTT.

This clone has at least ten counts. The chain uses TRBV4-2 and TRBJ1-2, with TRBD1 identical over 12 bases. Germline CDR1 reads LGHNA; CDR2 reads YNFKEQ. V lost 4 bases, J lost 2 bases, and 5 bases stayed unmatched. The CDR3 consists of 16 residues. The CDR3 nucleotides are TGTGCCAGCAGCCCGGGGACAGGGGGCTTGAACTATGGCTACACCTTC. Protein sequence: CASSPGTGGLNYGYTF.

This clone was counted only a few times. This chain connects TRBV5-1 to TRBJ2-7, with D possibly TRBD1 on 6 matching bases. This CDR3 spans 15 amino acids. Germline lookup yields CDR1 SGHRS and CDR2 YFSETQ. The V end was cut by 2 bases, the J end by 0 bases, with 12 bases between. CDR3 region: CASSFADRPSYEQYF. Here the CDR3 DNA reads TGCGCCAGCAGCTTTGCGGACAGACCCTCCTACGAGCAGTACTTC.

This chain connects TRBV7-6 to TRBJ2-1; 8 nucleotides line up with TRBD2. Germline loops: CDR1 SGHVS, CDR2 FNYEAQ. The V gene end was trimmed by 0 bases and the J gene end by 10 bases; junction bases not matched to a gene: 2. This CDR3 contains 13 residues. DNA for the CDR3: TGTGCCAGCAGCTTAGCGCAGCGGGGGGAGCAGTTCTTC. Translated, it gives CASSLAQRGEQFF.

The V and J genes are TRBV2 and TRBJ2-2; no reliable D call. Between the trimmed V and J ends, which lost 6 bases and 2 bases, there was a span of 10 bases. Looked up from germline, CDR1 is SNHLY and CDR2 is FYNNEI. The CDR3 totals 14 residues. The CDR3 spells CASRWSQNTGELFF. The CDR3 DNA follows: TGTGCCAGCAGGTGGAGCCAAAACACCGGGGAGCTGTTTTTT.

The gene calls are TRBV6-5 and TRBJ2-7, with D possibly TRBD2 on 5 matching bases. Germline-derived CDR1 and CDR2 are MNHEY and SVGAGI. The V and J ends lost 5 bases and 3 bases respectively, with 14 bases between them. The length of the CDR3 is 14 residues. CDR3 amino acids: CASSRRPAGYEQYF. The CDR3 DNA is TGTGCCAGCAGTCGAAGGCCTGCGGGCTACGAGCAGTACTTC.

The V and J genes are TRBV30 and TRBJ2-3; 8 nucleotides line up with TRBD2. The germline gives CDR1 GTSNPN, CDR2 SVGIG (reference sequence). This CDR3 region has 16 residues. The ends lost 2 bases at V and 0 bases at J; junction bases unmatched: 7. The CDR3 coding sequence is TGTGCCTGGAGTTCGCGGGAGGCCCTTAGCACAGATACGCAGTATTTT. Protein: CAWSSREALSTDTQYF.

V is TRBV27 and J is TRBJ2-1, with a possible D match to TRBD2 (5 bases). CDR3 length equals 16 residues. The germline V gene has CDR1 MNHEY and CDR2 SMNVEV (reference sequence). Trimming shortened V by 2 bases and J by 8 bases, and 19 bases separated the two germline ends. The CDR3 here is CASSLEERIWSDEQFF. CDR3 DNA: TGTGCCAGCAGTTTAGAGGAGCGGATCTGGTCGGATGAGCAGTTCTTC.

The rearrangement links TRBV29-1 to TRBJ2-7, with a possible D match to TRBD1 (6 bases). Trimming removed 4 bases from V and 4 bases from J, with 11 bases in between. CDR1 SQVTM and CDR2 ANQGSEA come from the germline V gene. This CDR3 contains 12 residues. The CDR3 bases are TGCAGCGTTGTGGGTCAGGGGTACGAGCAGTACTTC. As protein: CSVVGQGYEQYF.

DNA for the CDR3: TGCGCCAGCAGCTTAAGACAGGCCTACAATGAGCAGTTCTTC. Amino acid sequence: CASSLRQAYNEQFF. V is TRBV5-1 and J is TRBJ2-1, with TRBD1 as a possible D gene (6 bases). Looked up from germline, CDR1 is SGHRS and CDR2 is YFSETQ. This CDR3 region has 14 residues. V lost 2 bases and J lost 2, with 8 bases in between. Based on the CDR3 plus reference TRBV5-1 and TRBJ2-1, the full variable domain is KAGVTQTPRYLIKTRGQQVTLSCSPISGHRSVSWYQQTPGQGLQFLFEYFSETQRNKGNFPGRFSGRQFSNSRSEMNVSTLELGDSALYLCASSLRQAYNEQFFGPGTRLTVL.

The genes are TRBV7-2 and TRBJ1-4, with D possibly being TRBD1 (6 bases). CDR3 size: 15 residues. Trimming took 0 bases from V and 8 from J, leaving 13 bases between them. Germline V gives CDR1 SGHTA, CDR2 FQGNSA. The CDR3 nucleotides are TGTGCCAGCAGCTTAGCTCTCCAGGGGAGAGAAAAACTGTTTTTT. This encodes CASSLALQGREKLFF.

This clone was observed a handful of times. V and J are TRBV6-2 or TRBV6-3 and TRBJ2-2; the match to TRBD2 covers 7 bases. V lost 2 bases and J lost 2; bases outside the gene matches: 5. This CDR3 contains 16 residues. The germline V gene has CDR1 MNHEY and CDR2 SVGEGT. The CDR3 sequence is CASSYGGLSNTGELFF. CDR3 coding DNA: TGTGCCAGCAGTTACGGGGGACTATCTAACACCGGGGAGCTGTTTTTT.

The V and J genes are TRBV21-1 and TRBJ1-2. TRBV21-1 is recorded as a pseudogene. The CDR3 has 10 residues. The CDR3 DNA is TGTGCCAGCGCGAAACGGGGCTACACCTTC. Translated: CASAKRGYTF.